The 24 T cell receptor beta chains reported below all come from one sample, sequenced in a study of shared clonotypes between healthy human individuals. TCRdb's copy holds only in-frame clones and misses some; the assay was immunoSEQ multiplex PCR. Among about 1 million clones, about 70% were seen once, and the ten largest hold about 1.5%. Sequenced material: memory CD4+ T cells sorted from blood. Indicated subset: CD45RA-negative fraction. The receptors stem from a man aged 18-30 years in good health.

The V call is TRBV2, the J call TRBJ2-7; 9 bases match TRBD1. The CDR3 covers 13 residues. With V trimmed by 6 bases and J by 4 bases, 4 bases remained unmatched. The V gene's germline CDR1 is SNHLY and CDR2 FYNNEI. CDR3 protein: CASSGDRVYEQYF. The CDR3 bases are TGTGCCAGCAGCGGGGACAGGGTTTACGAGCAGTACTTC.

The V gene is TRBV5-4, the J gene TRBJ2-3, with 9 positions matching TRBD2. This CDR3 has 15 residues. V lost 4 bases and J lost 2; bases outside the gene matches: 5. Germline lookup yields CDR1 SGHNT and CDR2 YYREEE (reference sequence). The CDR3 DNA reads TGTGCCAGCAGCATAGCGGGAGTGGCCACAGATACGCAGTATTTT. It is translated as CASSIAGVATDTQYF.

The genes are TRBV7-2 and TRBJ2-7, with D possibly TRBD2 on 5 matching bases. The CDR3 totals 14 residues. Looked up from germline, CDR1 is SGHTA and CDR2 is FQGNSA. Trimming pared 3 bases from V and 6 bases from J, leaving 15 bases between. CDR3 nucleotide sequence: TGTGCCAGCAGCTTGGATATGTGGGCGGGCGAGCAGTACTTC. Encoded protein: CASSLDMWAGEQYF.

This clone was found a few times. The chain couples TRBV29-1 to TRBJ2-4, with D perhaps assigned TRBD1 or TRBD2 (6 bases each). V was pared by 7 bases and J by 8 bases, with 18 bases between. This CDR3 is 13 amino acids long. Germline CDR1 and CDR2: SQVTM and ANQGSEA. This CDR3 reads CSGGAGQQHIQYF. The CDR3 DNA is TGCAGCGGGGGGGCCGGGCAACAGCACATTCAGTACTTC.

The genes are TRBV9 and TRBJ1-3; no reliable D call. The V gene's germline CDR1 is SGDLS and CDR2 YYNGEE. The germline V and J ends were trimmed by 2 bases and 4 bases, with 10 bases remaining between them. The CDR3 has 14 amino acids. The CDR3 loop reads CASSVSEAGNTIYF. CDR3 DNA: TGTGCCAGCAGCGTTAGTGAGGCCGGAAACACCATATATTTT.

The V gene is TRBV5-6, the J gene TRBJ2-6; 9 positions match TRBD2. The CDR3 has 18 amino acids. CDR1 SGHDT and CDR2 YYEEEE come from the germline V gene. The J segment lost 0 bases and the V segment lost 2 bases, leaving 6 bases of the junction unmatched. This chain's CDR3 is CASSFGTSLPSGANVLTF. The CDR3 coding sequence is TGTGCCAGCAGCTTCGGGACTAGCCTTCCCTCTGGGGCCAACGTCCTGACTTTC.

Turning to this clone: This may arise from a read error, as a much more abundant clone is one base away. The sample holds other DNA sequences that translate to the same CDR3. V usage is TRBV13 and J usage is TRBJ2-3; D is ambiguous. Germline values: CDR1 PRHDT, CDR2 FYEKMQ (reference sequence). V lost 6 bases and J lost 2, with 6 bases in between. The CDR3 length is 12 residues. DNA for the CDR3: TGTGCCAGCAGTTCCAACACAGATACGCAGTATTTT. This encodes CASSSNTDTQYF. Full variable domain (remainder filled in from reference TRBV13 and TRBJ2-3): AAGVIQSPRHLIKEKRETATLKCYPIPRHDTVYWYQQGPGQDPQFLISFYEKMQSDKGSIPDRFSAQQFSDYHSELNMSSLELGDSALYFCASSSNTDTQYFGPGTRLTVL.

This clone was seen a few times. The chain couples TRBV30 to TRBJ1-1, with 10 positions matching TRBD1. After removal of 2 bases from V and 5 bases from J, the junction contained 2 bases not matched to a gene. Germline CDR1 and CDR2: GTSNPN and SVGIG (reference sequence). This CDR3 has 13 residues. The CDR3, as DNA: TGTGCCTGGAGTCCGGGACAGGGGACTGAAGCTTTCTTT. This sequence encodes CAWSPGQGTEAFF.

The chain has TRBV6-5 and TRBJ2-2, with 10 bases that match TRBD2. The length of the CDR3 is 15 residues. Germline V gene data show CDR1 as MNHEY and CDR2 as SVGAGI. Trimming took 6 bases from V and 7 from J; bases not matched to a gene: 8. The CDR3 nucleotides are TGTGCCAGCAGCCCACTAGCGGGGAGGGGCGGGGAGCTGTTTTTT. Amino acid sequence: CASSPLAGRGGELFF.

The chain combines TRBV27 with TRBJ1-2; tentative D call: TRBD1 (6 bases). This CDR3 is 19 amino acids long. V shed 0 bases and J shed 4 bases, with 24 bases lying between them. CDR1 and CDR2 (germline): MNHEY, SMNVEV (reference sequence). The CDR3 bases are TGTGCCAGCAGTTTATCGGGCCGGGGGGGCCGGCCGGAAGCCTATGGCTACACCTTC. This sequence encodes CASSLSGRGGRPEAYGYTF.

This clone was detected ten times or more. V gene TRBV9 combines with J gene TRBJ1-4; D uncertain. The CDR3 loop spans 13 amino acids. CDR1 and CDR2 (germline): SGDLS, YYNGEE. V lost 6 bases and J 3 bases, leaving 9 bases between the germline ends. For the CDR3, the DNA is TGTGCCAGCAACGAGGCCCCTAATGAAAAACTGTTTTTT. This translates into CASNEAPNEKLFF.

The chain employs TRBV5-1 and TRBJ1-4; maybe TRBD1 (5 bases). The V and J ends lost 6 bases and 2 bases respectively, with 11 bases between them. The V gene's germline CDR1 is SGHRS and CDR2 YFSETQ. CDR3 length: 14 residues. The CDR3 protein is CASTAGATNEKLFF. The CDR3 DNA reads TGCGCCAGCACGGCCGGGGCGACTAATGAAAAACTGTTTTTT.

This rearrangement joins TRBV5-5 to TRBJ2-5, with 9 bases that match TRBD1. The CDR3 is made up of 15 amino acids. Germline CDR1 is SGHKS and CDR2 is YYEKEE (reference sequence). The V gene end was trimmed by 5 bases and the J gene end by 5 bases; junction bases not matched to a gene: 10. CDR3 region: CASSRSTGGSETQYF. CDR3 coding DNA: TGTGCCAGCAGTCGTTCGACAGGGGGGTCGGAGACCCAGTACTTC.

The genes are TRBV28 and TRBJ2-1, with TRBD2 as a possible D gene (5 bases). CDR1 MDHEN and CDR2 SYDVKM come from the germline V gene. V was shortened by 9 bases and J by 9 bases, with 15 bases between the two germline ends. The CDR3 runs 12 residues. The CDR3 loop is CASQLVKREQFF. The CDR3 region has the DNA TGTGCCAGTCAACTAGTAAAACGTGAGCAGTTCTTC.

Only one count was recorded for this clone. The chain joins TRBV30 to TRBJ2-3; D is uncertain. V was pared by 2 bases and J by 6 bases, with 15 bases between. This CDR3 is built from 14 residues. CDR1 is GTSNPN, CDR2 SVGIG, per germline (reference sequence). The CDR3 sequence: CAWSRGSIQDTQYF. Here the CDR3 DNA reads TGTGCCTGGAGTAGAGGATCTATTCAGGATACGCAGTATTTT. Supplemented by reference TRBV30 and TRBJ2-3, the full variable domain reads SQTIHQWPATLVQPVGSPLSLECTVEGTSNPNLYWYRQAAGRGLQLLFYSVGIGQISSEVPQNLSASRPQDRQFILSSKKLLLSDSGFYLCAWSRGSIQDTQYFGPGTRLTVL.

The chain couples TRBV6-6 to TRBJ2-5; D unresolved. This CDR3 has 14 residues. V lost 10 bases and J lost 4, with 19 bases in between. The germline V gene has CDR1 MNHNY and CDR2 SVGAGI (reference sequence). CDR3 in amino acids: CAISFGSPIETQYF. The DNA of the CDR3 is TGTGCCATCTCCTTTGGGTCCCCAATAGAGACCCAGTACTTC.

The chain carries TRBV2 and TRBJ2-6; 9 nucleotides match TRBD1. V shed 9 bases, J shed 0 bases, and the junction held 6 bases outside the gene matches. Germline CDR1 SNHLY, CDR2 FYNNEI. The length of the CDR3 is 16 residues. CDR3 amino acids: CARGQGGFSGANVLTF. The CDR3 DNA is TGTGCCAGGGGACAGGGTGGTTTCTCTGGGGCCAACGTCCTGACTTTC.

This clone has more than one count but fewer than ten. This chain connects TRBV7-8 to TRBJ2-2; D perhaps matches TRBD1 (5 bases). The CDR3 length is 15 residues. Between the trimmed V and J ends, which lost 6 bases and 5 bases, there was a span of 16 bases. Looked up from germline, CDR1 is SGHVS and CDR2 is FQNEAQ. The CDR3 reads CASSHRQFQTGELFF. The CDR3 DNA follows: TGTGCCAGCAGTCATCGACAGTTTCAAACCGGGGAGCTGTTTTTT. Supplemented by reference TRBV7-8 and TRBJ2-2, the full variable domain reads GAGVSQSPRYKVAKRGQDVALRCDPISGHVSLFWYQQALGQGPEFLTYFQNEAQLDKSGLPSDRFFAERPEGSVSTLKIQRTQQEDSAVYLCASSHRQFQTGELFFGEGSRLTVL.

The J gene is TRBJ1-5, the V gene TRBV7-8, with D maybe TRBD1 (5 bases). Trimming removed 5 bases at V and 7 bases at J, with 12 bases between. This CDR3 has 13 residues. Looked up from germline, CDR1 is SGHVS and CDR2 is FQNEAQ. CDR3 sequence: CASSLNGDQPQHF. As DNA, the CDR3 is TGTGCCAGCAGCCTAAACGGGGACCAGCCCCAGCATTTT. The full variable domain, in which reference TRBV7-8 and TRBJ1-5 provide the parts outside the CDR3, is GAGVSQSPRYKVAKRGQDVALRCDPISGHVSLFWYQQALGQGPEFLTYFQNEAQLDKSGLPSDRFFAERPEGSVSTLKIQRTQQEDSAVYLCASSLNGDQPQHFGDGTRLSIL.

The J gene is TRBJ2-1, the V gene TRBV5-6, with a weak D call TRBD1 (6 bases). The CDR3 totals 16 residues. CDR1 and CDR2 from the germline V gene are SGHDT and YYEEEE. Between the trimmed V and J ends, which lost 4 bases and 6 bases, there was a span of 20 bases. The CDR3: CASSPKPGARGNEQFF. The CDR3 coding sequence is TGTGCCAGCAGCCCTAAGCCAGGGGCAAGGGGCAATGAGCAGTTCTTC. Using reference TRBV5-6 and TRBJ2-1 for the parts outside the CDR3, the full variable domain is DAGVTQSPTHLIKTRGQQVTLRCSPKSGHDTVSWYQQALGQGPQFIFQYYEEEERQRGNFPDRFSGHQFPNYSSELNVNALLLGDSALYLCASSPKPGARGNEQFFGPGTRLTVL.

CDR3 protein: CASKGDLIYNEQFF. In DNA, the CDR3 is TGTGCCAGCAAGGGGGACTTGATCTACAATGAGCAGTTCTTC. The genes are TRBV11-1 and TRBJ2-1; D assignment may be TRBD1 or TRBD2 (6 bases each). From germline, CDR1 is SGHAT and CDR2 FQDESV (reference sequence). The CDR3 has 14 amino acids. The germline V and J ends were trimmed by 7 bases and 3 bases, with 13 bases remaining between them.

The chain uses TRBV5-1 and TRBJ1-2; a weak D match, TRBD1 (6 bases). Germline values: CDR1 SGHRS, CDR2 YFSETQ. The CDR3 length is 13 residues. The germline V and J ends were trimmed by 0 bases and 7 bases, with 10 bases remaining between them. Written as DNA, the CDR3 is TGCGCCAGCAGCTTGGTGGGGGCCGGTGGCTACACCTTC. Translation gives CASSLVGAGGYTF.

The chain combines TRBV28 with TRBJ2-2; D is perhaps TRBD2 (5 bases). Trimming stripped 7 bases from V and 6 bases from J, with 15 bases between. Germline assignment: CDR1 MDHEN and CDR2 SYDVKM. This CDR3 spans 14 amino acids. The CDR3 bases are TGTGCCAGCAACAGCCCGGGCGGGCCCGGGGAGCTGTTTTTT. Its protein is CASNSPGGPGELFF.

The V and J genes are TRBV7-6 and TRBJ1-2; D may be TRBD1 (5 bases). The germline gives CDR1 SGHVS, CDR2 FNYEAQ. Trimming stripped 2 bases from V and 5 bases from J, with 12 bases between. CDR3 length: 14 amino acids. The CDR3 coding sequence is TGTGCCAGCAGCTTAAGACTTGGGGGATATGGCTACACCTTC. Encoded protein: CASSLRLGGYGYTF.